This T cell receptor beta chain was recovered during a study of blood T cell repertoires in COVID-19. About the study: From T cells, B-cell-depleted T cells, or PBMCs came the material, which was cDNA or gDNA.

Authors' methods: Estimation of nucleated cell counts was performed using reference gene primer amplification. The data were produced by immunoSEQ multiplex PCR, yet TCRdb's version contains in-frame clones alone and is incomplete. V and J calls and clone size are those listed in that table; D and trimming were worked out from the DNA. The sample gives 35,000 to 40,000 clones, about 80% of which show up once; 30% to 40% is in the top ten. The CDR3 loop spans 14 amino acids. CDR1 SGHTS and CDR2 YDEGEE come from the germline V gene. The V gene end was trimmed by 3 bases and the J gene end by 3 bases; junction bases not matched to a gene: 1.

This sequence originates from a man older than 75 with active or convalescent COVID-19. Input material: peripheral blood. The chain recombines TRBV5-8 with TRBJ2-7, with 12 bases that match TRBD2. The CDR3 bases are TGTGCCAGCAGCTCGGGACTAGCGGGCTACGAGCAGTACTTC. This gives the protein CASSSGLAGYEQYF.